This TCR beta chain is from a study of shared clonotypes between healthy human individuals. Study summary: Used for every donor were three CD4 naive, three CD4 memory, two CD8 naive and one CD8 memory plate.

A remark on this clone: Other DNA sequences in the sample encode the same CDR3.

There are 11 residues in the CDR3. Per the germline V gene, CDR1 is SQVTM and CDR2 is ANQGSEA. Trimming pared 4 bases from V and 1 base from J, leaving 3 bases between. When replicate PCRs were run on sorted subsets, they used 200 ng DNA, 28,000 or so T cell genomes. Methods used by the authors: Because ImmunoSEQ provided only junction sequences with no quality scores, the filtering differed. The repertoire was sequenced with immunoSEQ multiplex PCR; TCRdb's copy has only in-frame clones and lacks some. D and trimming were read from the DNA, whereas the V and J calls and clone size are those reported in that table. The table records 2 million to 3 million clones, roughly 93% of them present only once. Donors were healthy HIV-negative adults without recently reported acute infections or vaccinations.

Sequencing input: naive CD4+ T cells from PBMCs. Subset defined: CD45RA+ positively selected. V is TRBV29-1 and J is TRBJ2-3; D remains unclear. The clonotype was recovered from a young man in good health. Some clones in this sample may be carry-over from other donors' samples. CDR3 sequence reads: CSVAGTDTQYF. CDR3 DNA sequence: TGCAGCGTTGCTGGCACAGATACGCAGTATTTT.